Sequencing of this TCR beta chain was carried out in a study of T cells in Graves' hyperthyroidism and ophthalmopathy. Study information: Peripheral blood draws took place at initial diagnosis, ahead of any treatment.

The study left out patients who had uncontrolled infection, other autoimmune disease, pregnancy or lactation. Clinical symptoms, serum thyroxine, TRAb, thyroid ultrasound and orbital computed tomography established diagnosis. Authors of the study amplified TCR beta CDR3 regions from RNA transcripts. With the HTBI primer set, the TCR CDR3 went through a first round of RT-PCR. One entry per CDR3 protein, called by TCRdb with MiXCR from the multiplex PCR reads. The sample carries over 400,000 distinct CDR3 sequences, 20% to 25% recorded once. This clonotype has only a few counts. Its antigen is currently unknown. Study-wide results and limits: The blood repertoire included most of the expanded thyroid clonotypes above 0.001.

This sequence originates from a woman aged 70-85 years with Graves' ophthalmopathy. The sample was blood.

DNA of the CDR3: TGTGCCAGCAGCGGAGTGGGACTAGGCTTCAGTGAGCAGTTCTTC. Translating gives CASSGVGLGFSEQFF. The gene calls are TRBV9 and TRBJ2-1; 8 nucleotides line up with TRBD2. The V segment lost 3 bases and the J segment 9 bases; nucleotides outside the gene matches: 11. From germline, CDR1 is SGDLS and CDR2 YYNGEE. This CDR3 contains 15 residues.